The 2 T cell receptor beta chains in this list originate from one sample, sequenced in a study of blood T cell repertoires in COVID-19. The assay was immunoSEQ multiplex PCR, and TCRdb's table has in-frame clones only and misses some. Of just over 350,000 clones listed, 75% to 90% are singletons. Source material: peripheral blood. The receptor source for this set is a woman aged 55-75 years with COVID-19, enrolled during active disease.

This clone has ten or more counts. The genes are TRBV2 and TRBJ1-5; D perhaps matches TRBD1 (5 bases). The germline CDR1 and CDR2 sequences are SNHLY and FYNNEI. The CDR3 is 15 amino acids. The V gene lost 0 bases and the J gene lost 9 bases, with 15 bases spanning the gap. CDR3 sequence reads: CASSEALAGSSPQHF. The CDR3 nucleotides read TGTGCCAGCAGTGAAGCCCTTGCAGGGTCGTCGCCCCAGCATTTT.

The rearrangement uses TRBV5-1 and TRBJ2-2; D may be TRBD2 (6 bases). V was clipped by 4 bases and J by 6 bases, with 13 bases between them. The CDR3 covers 14 residues. CDR1 and CDR2 from the germline V gene are SGHRS and YFSETQ. The CDR3 region has the DNA TGCGCCAGCAGCACCCTCAGGGAGGCCGGGGAGCTGTTTTTT. The encoded protein is CASSTLREAGELFF.